This TCR beta chain is from a study of blood T cell repertoires in COVID-19. About the study: PBMCs, B-cell-depleted T cells, or T cells were the source of the cDNA or gDNA that made up the material.

Libraries were prepared by immunoSEQ multiplex PCR; TCRdb keeps only in-frame clonotypes and omits some of them. This sample yields some 240,000 clones, of which 84% are seen a single time; roughly a tenth belongs to the top ten. The germline V gene has CDR1 MNHEY and CDR2 SMNVEV (reference sequence). The CDR3 totals 14 residues. Trimming pared 5 bases from V and 3 bases from J, leaving 11 bases between. The sample consisted of peripheral blood. This TCR came from a man aged 50 or older with active or convalescent COVID-19. The chain couples TRBV27 to TRBJ1-3; the D gene is possibly TRBD1 (6 bases). In nucleotides, the CDR3 is TGTGCCAGCAGTACAGGGTTATTTGGAAACACCATATATTTT. Translating gives CASSTGLFGNTIYF.